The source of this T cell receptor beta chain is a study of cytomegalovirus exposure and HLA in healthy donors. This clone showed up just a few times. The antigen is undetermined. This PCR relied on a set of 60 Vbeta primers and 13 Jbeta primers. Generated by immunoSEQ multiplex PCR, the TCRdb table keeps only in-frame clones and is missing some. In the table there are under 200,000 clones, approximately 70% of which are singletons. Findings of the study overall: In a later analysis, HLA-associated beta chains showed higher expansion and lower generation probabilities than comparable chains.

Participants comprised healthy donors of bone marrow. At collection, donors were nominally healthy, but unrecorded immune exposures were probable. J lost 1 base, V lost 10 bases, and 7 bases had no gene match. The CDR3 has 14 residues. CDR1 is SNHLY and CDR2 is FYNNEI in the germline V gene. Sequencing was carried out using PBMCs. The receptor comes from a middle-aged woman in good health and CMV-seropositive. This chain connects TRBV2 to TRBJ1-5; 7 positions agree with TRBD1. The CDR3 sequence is CATAQGHSNQPQHF. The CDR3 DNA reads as TGTGCCACAGCACAGGGGCACAGCAATCAGCCCCAGCATTTT.